This T cell receptor beta chain originates from a study of cytomegalovirus exposure and HLA in healthy donors. Study-wide findings and caveats: Subsequent analysis of the 120 or so validation repertoires found a tendency for first-cohort TCR clusters to co-occur.

Per the germline V gene, CDR1 is SGHRS and CDR2 is YFSETQ. The CDR3 is made up of 14 amino acids. The V gene end was trimmed by 6 bases and the J gene end by 3 bases; junction bases not matched to a gene: 5. Notes on this clone: Its antigen is unidentified.

Produced via immunoSEQ multiplex PCR; TCRdb's table is partial and in-frame only. The table lists under 200,000 clones, about 90% of them singletons, with 4.2% in the top ten. The chain carries TRBV5-1 and TRBJ2-3; 9 nucleotides match TRBD1. This sequence was found in a man aged 18-30 years in good health and CMV-seropositive. Sequenced material: PBMCs. The CDR3: CASKPGQGTDTQYF. The CDR3 DNA follows: TGCGCCAGCAAGCCGGGACAGGGAACAGATACGCAGTATTTT.